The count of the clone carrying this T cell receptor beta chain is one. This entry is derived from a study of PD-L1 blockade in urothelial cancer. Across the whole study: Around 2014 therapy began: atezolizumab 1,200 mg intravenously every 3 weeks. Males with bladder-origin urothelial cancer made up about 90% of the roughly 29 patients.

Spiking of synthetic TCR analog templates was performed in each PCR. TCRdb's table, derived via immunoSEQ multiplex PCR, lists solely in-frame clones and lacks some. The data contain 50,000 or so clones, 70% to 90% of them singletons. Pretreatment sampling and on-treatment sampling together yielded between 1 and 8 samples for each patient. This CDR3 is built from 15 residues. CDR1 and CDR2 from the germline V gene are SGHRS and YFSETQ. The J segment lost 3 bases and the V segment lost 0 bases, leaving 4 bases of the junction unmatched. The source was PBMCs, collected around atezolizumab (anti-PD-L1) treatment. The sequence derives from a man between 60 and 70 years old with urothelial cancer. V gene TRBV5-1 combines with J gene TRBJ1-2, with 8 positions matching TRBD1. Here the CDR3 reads CASSLDPGGDYGYTF. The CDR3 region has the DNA TGCGCCAGCAGCTTGGACCCAGGGGGCGACTATGGCTACACCTTC.